Following are 14 T cell receptor beta chains from one sample sequenced in a study of cytomegalovirus exposure and HLA in healthy donors (dated by TCRdb to about 2017). Receptor libraries were prepared by the immunoSEQ multiplex PCR assay. The multiplex PCR relied on a mix of 60 forward primers for TCR Vbeta segments and 13 reverse primers for TCR Jbeta segments. The table comes from immuneACCESS by way of TCRdb, which keeps in-frame sequences with V and J called. Part of the clones is missing from these tables; in studies checked, under half for an unresolved V gene and the rest for unknown reasons. Here the sample has some 100,000 clones; roughly 88% occur a single time. About 1.1% of the sample is in the top ten clones. Sample: PBMCs. These receptors were taken from a woman aged 18 to 35 in good health and CMV-seronegative.

The V and J genes are TRBV5-3 and TRBJ1-5; maybe TRBD1 (6 bases). TRBV5-3 is assigned to the ORF class and has an uncertain function. CDR3 length: 15 residues. The V gene lost 4 bases and the J gene lost 1 base, with 12 bases spanning the gap. CDR3 nucleotides: TGTGCCAGAAGCCGGGGGGGGCGGAGCAATCAGCCCCAGCATTTT. Residues: CARSRGGRSNQPQHF.

The CDR3 coding sequence is TGTGCCAGCAGTTTATCTGCGGGGGGTGGCAATCAGCCCCAGCATTTT. Translating it yields CASSLSAGGGNQPQHF. This chain uses TRBV28 with TRBJ1-5, with a possible D match to TRBD1 (5 bases). V lost 1 base, J lost 2 bases, and 12 bases lay in between. This CDR3 region has 16 residues. The germline V gene encodes CDR1 MDHEN and CDR2 SYDVKM.

The chain carries TRBV5-1 and TRBJ2-1; 9 nucleotides align to TRBD2. The CDR3 totals 15 residues. Germline loops: CDR1 SGHRS, CDR2 YFSETQ. V dropped 3 bases and J dropped 8; count of bases not matched to a gene: 9. In nucleotides, the CDR3 is TGCGCCAGCAGCTCACCGGGACTAGCATTATATGAGCAGTTCTTC. It yields the protein CASSSPGLALYEQFF.

The CDR3 DNA is TGTGCCAGCAGCGTAGTAGCGGGTGAGGGAGATACGCAGTATTTT. Translated, it gives CASSVVAGEGDTQYF. The rearrangement links TRBV9 to TRBJ2-3; 7 bases line up with TRBD2. Germline lookup yields CDR1 SGDLS and CDR2 YYNGEE. The length of the CDR3 is 15 residues. V lost 0 bases and J lost 5; bases outside the gene matches: 6.

The chain uses TRBV9 and TRBJ2-1; possibly TRBD1 for D (5 bases). Per the germline V gene, CDR1 is SGDLS and CDR2 is YYNGEE. The CDR3 length is 11 residues. With 3 bases removed from V and 9 bases from J, the gap between germline ends came to 7 bases. The CDR3 here is CASSGDSEQFF. The CDR3 nucleotides are TGTGCCAGCAGCGGTGACAGTGAGCAGTTCTTC.

The chain recombines TRBV6-5 with TRBJ1-1, with a possible D match to TRBD1 (6 bases). V was cut by 7 bases and J by 11 bases, with 14 bases left in between. The CDR3 loop spans 11 amino acids. Germline loops: CDR1 MNHEY, CDR2 SVGAGI. The CDR3: CASTNGGAAFF. In nucleotides, the CDR3 is TGTGCCAGCACCAACGGGGGGGCGGCTTTCTTT.

This clone was found a few times. The gene calls are TRBV5-5 and TRBJ1-1, with a tentative D call TRBD1 (5 bases). The germline V gene has CDR1 SGHKS and CDR2 YYEKEE (reference sequence). The V and J ends lost 3 bases and 8 bases respectively, with 20 bases between them. The CDR3 contains 15 residues. The CDR3 DNA is TGTGCCAGCAGCTCTTACAGGATTGAAGAAGGGGAAGCTTTCTTT. Translated: CASSSYRIEEGEAFF. The variable domain in full, with the rest retrieved from reference TRBV5-5 and TRBJ1-1, is DAGVTQSPTHLIKTRGQQVTLRCSPISGHKSVSWYQQVLGQGPQFIFQYYEKEERGRGNFPDRFSARQFPNYSSELNVNALLLGDSALYLCASSSYRIEEGEAFFGQGTRLTVV.

This clone was seen a few times. The V call is TRBV4-1, the J call TRBJ2-3; 7 nucleotides agree with TRBD2. J was trimmed by 0 bases and V by 2 bases; bases with no gene match: 5. Germline CDR1 MGHRA, CDR2 YSYEKL. The CDR3 has 16 residues. The CDR3 region is CASSQFIAGSTDTQYF. DNA for the CDR3: TGCGCCAGCAGCCAATTCATAGCGGGTAGCACAGATACGCAGTATTTT.

The chain carries TRBV28 and TRBJ2-3; 7 bases fit TRBD2. This CDR3 region has 13 residues. Losses at the gene ends were 5 bases for V and 5 bases for J; bases not matched to a gene: 4. CDR1 and CDR2 (germline): MDHEN, SYDVKM. As DNA, the CDR3 is TGTGCCAGCAGTCCGGGGGGAGGAGATACGCAGTATTTT. Amino acids: CASSPGGGDTQYF.

This sequence joins TRBV18 and TRBJ1-1, with 11 bases matching TRBD1. This CDR3 has 15 amino acids. Unmatched junction bases numbered 3, after V lost 3 bases and J lost 3 bases. CDR1 and CDR2 from the germline V gene are KGHSH and LQKENI. The DNA of the CDR3 is TGTGCCAGCTCACCCCGGGACAGGGGGGACACTGAAGCTTTCTTT. Amino acid sequence: CASSPRDRGDTEAFF. The full variable domain, completed using reference TRBV18 and TRBJ1-1, is NAGVMQNPRHLVRRRGQEARLRCSPMKGHSHVYWYRQLPEEGLKFMVYLQKENIIDESGMPKERFSAEFPKEGPSILRIQQVVRGDSAAYFCASSPRDRGDTEAFFGQGTRLTVV.

The rearrangement joins TRBV4-1 to TRBJ2-5; 10 bases are shared with TRBD1. Trimming took 0 bases from V and 4 from J; bases not matched to a gene: 11. The length of the CDR3 is 18 residues. Germline-derived CDR1 and CDR2 are MGHRA and YSYEKL. The CDR3 reads CASSQDRVGQGGLETQYF. CDR3 DNA: TGCGCCAGCAGCCAAGATAGGGTCGGACAGGGGGGCTTAGAGACCCAGTACTTC.

V and J are TRBV25-1 and TRBJ2-1; 9 bases line up with TRBD2. Trimming at V came to 6 bases and at J to 3 bases, leaving 3 bases not matched to a gene. The CDR3 runs to 14 residues. Germline V CDR1 and CDR2: MGHDK, SYGVNS. DNA for the CDR3: TGTGCCAGCAGGAGCGGGGGGTTCTACAATGAGCAGTTCTTC. This codes for CASRSGGFYNEQFF.

This clone appeared a single time. The gene calls are TRBV6-5 and TRBJ2-2; no clear D. There are 15 residues in the CDR3. Germline-derived CDR1 and CDR2 are MNHEY and SVGAGI. The V and J ends lost 2 bases and 8 bases respectively, with 15 bases between them. The CDR3 DNA reads TGTGCCAGCAGTTACGCACCCAGCGCCGATGGGGAGCTGTTTTTT. This gives the protein CASSYAPSADGELFF.

The chain links TRBV28 to TRBJ2-1; D possibly corresponds to TRBD2 (5 bases). The CDR3 has 12 residues. V lost 4 bases, J lost 4 bases, and 5 bases lay in between. Per the germline V gene, CDR1 is MDHEN and CDR2 is SYDVKM. The DNA of the CDR3 is TGTGCCAGCAGTTGGACTTACAATGAGCAGTTCTTC. As protein: CASSWTYNEQFF.